This T cell receptor beta chain was captured by sequencing in a study of post-analysis software for immune sequencing data. Whole-study context: Relapsing-remitting, secondary progressive and progressive-relapsing multiple sclerosis courses were included.

cDNA libraries of TCR beta carried unique molecular identifiers. TCRdb itself ran the PCR reads through MiXCR, one entry per CDR3 protein. The table lists fewer than 550,000 distinct CDR3 sequences, approximately 34% of them singletons, with 4.5% to 7.5% in the top ten. A note on this clonotype: Its antigen is undetermined.

Study findings and constraints: Among about 5 TRBV segments more frequent in patients than controls were TRBV5-6, TRBV5-1 and TRBV20-1. F measure clustering grouped samples strongly by preparation batch.

Germline V CDR1 and CDR2: KGHSH, LQKENI. V lost 3 bases and J lost 7, with 6 bases in between. This CDR3 region has 11 residues. The sequence was collected from a girl aged 2-17 years with multiple sclerosis. The sequencing sample was made of blood. This chain joins TRBV18 and TRBJ1-1; D unresolved. The CDR3 here is CASSPLGEAFF. The CDR3 bases are TGTGCCAGCTCACCCCTCGGTGAAGCTTTCTTT.